These 22 T cell receptor beta chains came from one sample sequenced in a study of T cells in Graves' hyperthyroidism and ophthalmopathy. RNA transcripts gave rise to amplified TCR beta CDR3 regions. RT-PCR in the first round (using the HTBI primer set) targeted the TCR CDR3. TCRdb itself ran the multiplex PCR reads through MiXCR, one entry per CDR3 protein. This table has under 300,000 distinct CDR3 sequences, approximately 21% appearing once. The material sequenced was blood. The receptors were gathered from a man aged 25 to 40 with Graves' ophthalmopathy.

This clonotype was counted at least ten times. The chain recombines TRBV11-2 with TRBJ2-3; 15 bases line up with TRBD2. The CDR3 loop spans 15 amino acids. Germline-derived CDR1 and CDR2 are SGHAT and FQNNGV. After removal of 5 bases from V and 6 bases from J, the junction contained 3 bases not matched to a gene. As DNA, the CDR3 is TGTGCCAGCAGCCTCGGGACTAGCGGGAGGGATACGCAGTATTTT. Amino acid sequence: CASSLGTSGRDTQYF.

The chain is built from TRBV10-3 and TRBJ2-2, with a weak D call TRBD1 (6 bases). Looked up from germline, CDR1 is ENHRY and CDR2 is SYGVKD. The CDR3 is made up of 17 amino acids. V was trimmed by 0 bases and J by 1 base, leaving 12 bases between them. The CDR3 here is CAISESVGTKNTGELFF. The CDR3 DNA is TGTGCCATCAGTGAGTCGGTCGGGACAAAGAACACCGGGGAGCTGTTTTTT.

This sequence joins TRBV24-1 and TRBJ2-3; weak D call: TRBD2 (5 bases). The CDR3 sequence is 16 residues long. Trimming stripped 9 bases from V and 1 base from J, with 19 bases between. Per germline, CDR1 KGHDR and CDR2 SFDVKD. This CDR3 reads CATGISRGSGTDTQYF. The CDR3 region has the DNA TGTGCCACCGGGATAAGTCGTGGGAGCGGCACAGATACGCAGTATTTT.

This clonotype was picked up many times. V and J are TRBV3-1 and TRBJ2-7; D gene ambiguous. Germline V lookup: CDR1 LGHDT, CDR2 YNNKEL (reference sequence). The CDR3 consists of 14 residues. Trimming stripped 2 bases from V and 0 bases from J, with 8 bases between. CDR3 protein: CASSQTPASYEQYF. DNA for the CDR3: TGTGCCAGCAGCCAAACGCCAGCCTCCTACGAGCAGTACTTC.

This chain links TRBV20-1 with TRBJ2-7; 7 bases are a match to TRBD2. Trimming removed 4 bases from V and 0 bases from J; junction bases left unmatched: 6. There are 14 residues in the CDR3. Germline V lookup: CDR1 DFQATT, CDR2 SNEGSKA (reference sequence). DNA for the CDR3: TGCAGTGCTATTTACGGCGGGAGCTCCTACGAGCAGTACTTC. Its translation: CSAIYGGSSYEQYF.

This clonotype showed up many times. This chain connects TRBV6-1 to TRBJ1-1; 8 positions agree with TRBD1. In germline, CDR1 is MNHNS, CDR2 SASEGT. The length of the CDR3 is 16 residues. The V and J ends lost 5 bases and 0 bases, in that order; junction bases with no gene match: 8. This chain's CDR3 is CASSSTGGLMNTEAFF. The CDR3 coding sequence is TGTGCCAGCAGTTCCACAGGGGGACTAATGAACACTGAAGCTTTCTTT.

This clonotype came up a few times. The rearrangement uses TRBV5-1 and TRBJ1-3; TRBD1 might be the D (6 bases). V was trimmed by 0 bases and J by 4 bases, leaving 14 bases between them. CDR1 is SGHRS, CDR2 YFSETQ, per germline. There are 16 residues in the CDR3. CDR3 in DNA: TGCGCCAGCAGCTTGGGCCGGGGGGGCGACGGAAACACCATATATTTT. Translated, it gives CASSLGRGGDGNTIYF.

J is TRBJ2-3 and V is TRBV6-2 or TRBV6-3; 8 positions agree with TRBD2. The V gene's germline CDR1 is MNHEY and CDR2 SVGEGT. After removal of 7 bases from V and 5 bases from J, the junction contained 8 bases not matched to a gene. The CDR3 is 14 residues long. Here the CDR3 DNA reads TGTGCCAGCAACTTTCTAGCGGGTCTAGATACGCAGTATTTT. Its protein is CASNFLAGLDTQYF.

This clonotype came up a few times. The rearrangement links TRBV27 to TRBJ2-6; 7 nucleotides line up with TRBD1. The CDR3 spans 15 residues. Trimming removed 2 bases from V and 8 bases from J; junction bases left unmatched: 6. Per the germline V gene, CDR1 is MNHEY and CDR2 is SMNVEV (reference sequence). The CDR3 loop is CASSLEGAITNVLTF. CDR3 bases: TGTGCCAGCAGTTTAGAGGGGGCGATAACCAACGTCCTGACTTTC.

This clonotype turned up a few times. The rearrangement uses TRBV20-1 and TRBJ1-1; D might be TRBD1 (5 bases). The V end was cut by 5 bases, the J end by 3 bases, with 13 bases between. CDR3 size: 13 residues. CDR1 is DFQATT and CDR2 is SNEGSKA in the germline V gene (reference sequence). CDR3 in amino acids: CSALRGEDTEAFF. CDR3 DNA sequence: TGCAGTGCTCTCCGGGGGGAGGACACTGAAGCTTTCTTT.

The chain carries TRBV27 and TRBJ1-5, with D uncertain. Deletions cut 2 bases from V and 7 bases from J, with 9 bases between. This CDR3 region has 13 residues. Germline CDR1 and CDR2: MNHEY and SMNVEV (reference sequence). This CDR3 reads CASSLGRWQPQHF. CDR3 sequence (DNA): TGTGCCAGCAGTTTAGGTCGGTGGCAGCCCCAGCATTTT.

This clonotype showed up many times. The genes are TRBV11-2 and TRBJ1-2; TRBD1 aligns across 7 bases. Germline CDR1 SGHAT, CDR2 FQNNGV. The CDR3 is 16 residues long. V shed 0 bases, J shed 6 bases, and the junction held 10 bases outside the gene matches. The CDR3 coding sequence is TGTGCCAGCAGCTTAGACCCCACACGGACAGGTGATGGCTACACCTTC. It specifies CASSLDPTRTGDGYTF.

The chain is built from TRBV6-1 and TRBJ2-5, with 7 bases matching TRBD2. V was pared by 8 bases and J by 5 bases, with 14 bases of the junction left unmatched. The CDR3 sequence is 15 residues long. Germline-derived CDR1 and CDR2 are MNHNS and SASEGT. The CDR3 region has the DNA TGTGCCAGCGCCCTCGAGGGAGGGAGTGTGGAGACCCAGTACTTC. Its protein product is CASALEGGSVETQYF.

This clonotype was observed many times. The chain recombines TRBV6-6 with TRBJ2-7; D remains unclear. This CDR3 is 14 amino acids long. The germline V and J ends were trimmed by 2 bases and 6 bases, with 14 bases remaining between them. The germline V gene has CDR1 MNHNY and CDR2 SVGAGI (reference sequence). The chain's CDR3 is CASSYGQPLGEQYF. In nucleotides, the CDR3 is TGTGCCAGCAGTTACGGCCAGCCGTTAGGCGAGCAGTACTTC.

The chain is built from TRBV6-1 and TRBJ2-7; TRBD1 agrees at 9 bases. Germline V gives CDR1 MNHNS, CDR2 SASEGT. CDR3 length: 15 residues. V shed 6 bases, J shed 3 bases, and the junction held 9 bases outside the gene matches. The CDR3 region has the DNA TGTGCCAGCAGCCACGCCGGGACAGGGAACTACGAGCAGTACTTC. The encoded protein is CASSHAGTGNYEQYF.

J is TRBJ1-1 and V is TRBV5-1; the D gene is possibly TRBD1 (5 bases). The CDR3 spans 17 residues. Germline V CDR1 and CDR2: SGHRS, YFSETQ. V lost 4 bases and J 6 bases, leaving 25 bases between the germline ends. Here the CDR3 DNA reads TGCGCCAGCAGCCCGCGTCCCGGGGGATCCACGGGGGCTGAAGCTTTCTTT. As protein: CASSPRPGGSTGAEAFF. Complete variable domain (other parts from reference TRBV5-1 and TRBJ1-1): KAGVTQTPRYLIKTRGQQVTLSCSPISGHRSVSWYQQTPGQGLQFLFEYFSETQRNKGNFPGRFSGRQFSNSRSEMNVSTLELGDSALYLCASSPRPGGSTGAEAFFGQGTRLTVV.

In this sample, this clonotype turned up a few times. The rearrangement uses TRBV29-1 and TRBJ2-5; the match to TRBD1 covers 7 bases. With V trimmed by 3 bases and J by 2 bases, 9 bases remained unmatched. The CDR3 has 15 residues. The germline V gene has CDR1 SQVTM and CDR2 ANQGSEA. This CDR3 is CSVETWGTAQETQYF. The CDR3 DNA reads as TGCAGCGTTGAGACGTGGGGGACAGCTCAAGAGACCCAGTACTTC.

V is TRBV20-1 and J is TRBJ2-3; perhaps TRBD2 as D (5 bases). Trimming took 3 bases from V and 0 from J, leaving 7 bases between them. There are 13 residues in the CDR3. The germline V gene encodes CDR1 DFQATT and CDR2 SNEGSKA (reference sequence). The CDR3 coding sequence is TGCAGTGCTAGCGGCGGGAGCACAGATACGCAGTATTTT. Protein: CSASGGSTDTQYF.

The chain employs TRBV9 and TRBJ2-1; 12 bases align to TRBD1. The CDR3 loop spans 15 amino acids. V was clipped by 4 bases and J by 7 bases; unmatched bases: 6. Germline V gives CDR1 SGDLS, CDR2 YYNGEE. DNA for the CDR3: TGTGCCAGCAGCATTGGGACAGGGGGCGGGAATGAGCAGTTCTTC. It translates to CASSIGTGGGNEQFF.

In DNA, the CDR3 is TGCGCCAGCAGATCCGTAAAGAACACTGAAGCTTTCTTT. It specifies CASRSVKNTEAFF. The V gene is TRBV5-1, the J gene TRBJ1-1; D gene ambiguous. CDR3 length equals 13 residues. V was pared by 5 bases and J by 1 base, with 9 bases between. Germline CDR1 SGHRS, CDR2 YFSETQ.

This clonotype showed up many times. J is TRBJ1-2 and V is TRBV5-1; D is unresolved. Germline CDR1 is SGHRS and CDR2 is YFSETQ. The ends were cut back, 3 bases at V and 1 base at J, with 10 bases in the middle. CDR3 size: 14 residues. DNA of the CDR3: TGCGCCAGCAGCTCCCTCAGAGATAACTATGGCTACACCTTC. Residues: CASSSLRDNYGYTF.

The J gene is TRBJ2-5, the V gene TRBV30, with D possibly being TRBD1 (7 bases). The V gene's germline CDR1 is GTSNPN and CDR2 SVGIG (reference sequence). V was pared by 0 bases and J by 0 bases, with 14 bases between. This CDR3 comprises 16 residues. This CDR3 reads CAWSVGTAGDQETQYF. The CDR3 DNA is TGTGCCTGGAGTGTTGGGACAGCGGGCGACCAAGAGACCCAGTACTTC.